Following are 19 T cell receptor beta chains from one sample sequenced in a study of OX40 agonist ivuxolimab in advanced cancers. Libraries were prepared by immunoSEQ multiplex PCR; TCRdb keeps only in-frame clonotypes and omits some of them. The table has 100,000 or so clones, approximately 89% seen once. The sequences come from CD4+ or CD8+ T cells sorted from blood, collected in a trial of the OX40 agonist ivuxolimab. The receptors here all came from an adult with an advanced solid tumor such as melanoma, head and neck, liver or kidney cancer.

The CDR3 region has the DNA TGTGCCAGCAGAGGGACAGGGAGAGGCTATGGCTACACCTTC. This gives the protein CASRGTGRGYGYTF. The chain uses TRBV28 and TRBJ1-2; 9 bases match TRBD1. This CDR3 spans 14 amino acids. Germline V CDR1 and CDR2: MDHEN, SYDVKM. The V gene end was trimmed by 6 bases and the J gene end by 4 bases; junction bases not matched to a gene: 6.

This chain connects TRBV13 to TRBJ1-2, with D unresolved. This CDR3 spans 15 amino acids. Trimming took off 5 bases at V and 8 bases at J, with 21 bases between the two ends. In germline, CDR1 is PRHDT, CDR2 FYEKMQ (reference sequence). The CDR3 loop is CASSPQRGWMGGYTF. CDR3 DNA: TGTGCCAGCAGCCCACAACGTGGTTGGATGGGAGGCTACACCTTC.

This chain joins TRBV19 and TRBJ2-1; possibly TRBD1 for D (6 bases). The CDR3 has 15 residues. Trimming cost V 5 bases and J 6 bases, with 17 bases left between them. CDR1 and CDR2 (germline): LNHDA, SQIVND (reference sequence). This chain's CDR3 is CASSDVTGRFNEQFF. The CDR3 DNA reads TGTGCCAGTAGTGATGTAACAGGGCGCTTCAATGAGCAGTTCTTC.

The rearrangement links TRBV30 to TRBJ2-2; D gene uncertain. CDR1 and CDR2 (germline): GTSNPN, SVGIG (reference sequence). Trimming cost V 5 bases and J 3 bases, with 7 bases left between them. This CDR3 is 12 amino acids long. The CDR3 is CAWSQDTGELFF. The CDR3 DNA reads TGTGCCTGGTCCCAGGACACCGGGGAGCTGTTTTTT.

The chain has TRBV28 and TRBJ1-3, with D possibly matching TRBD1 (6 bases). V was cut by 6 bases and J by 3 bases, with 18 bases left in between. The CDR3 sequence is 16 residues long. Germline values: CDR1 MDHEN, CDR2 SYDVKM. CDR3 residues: CASRGLGGAYGNTIYF. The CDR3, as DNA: TGTGCCAGCAGGGGCTTGGGGGGCGCGTATGGAAACACCATATATTTT.

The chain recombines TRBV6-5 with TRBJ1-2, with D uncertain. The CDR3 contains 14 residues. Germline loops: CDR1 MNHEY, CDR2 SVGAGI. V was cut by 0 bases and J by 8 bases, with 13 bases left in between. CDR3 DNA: TGTGCCAGCAGTTACTCTGCAGGAAAAGCCGGCTACACCTTC. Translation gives CASSYSAGKAGYTF.

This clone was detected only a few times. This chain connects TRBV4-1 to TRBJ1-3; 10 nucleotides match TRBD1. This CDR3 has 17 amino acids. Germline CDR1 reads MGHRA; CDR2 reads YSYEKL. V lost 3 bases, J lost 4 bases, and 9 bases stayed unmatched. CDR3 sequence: CASSQTSGQGLGNTIYF. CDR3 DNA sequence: TGCGCCAGCAGCCAGACTTCGGGACAGGGGTTGGGAAACACCATATATTTT.

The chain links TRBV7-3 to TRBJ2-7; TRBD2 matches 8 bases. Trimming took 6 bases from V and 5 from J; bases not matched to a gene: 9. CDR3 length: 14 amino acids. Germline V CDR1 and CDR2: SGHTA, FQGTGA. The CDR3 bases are TGTGCCAGCAGACGACTAGCGAGTTCCAACGAGCAGTACTTC. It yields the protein CASRRLASSNEQYF. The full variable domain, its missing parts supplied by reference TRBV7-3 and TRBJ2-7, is GAGVSQTPSNKVTEKGKYVELRCDPISGHTALYWYRQSLGQGPEFLIYFQGTGAADDSGLPNDRFFAVRPEGSVSTLKIQRTERGDSAVYLCASRRLASSNEQYFGPGTRLTVT.

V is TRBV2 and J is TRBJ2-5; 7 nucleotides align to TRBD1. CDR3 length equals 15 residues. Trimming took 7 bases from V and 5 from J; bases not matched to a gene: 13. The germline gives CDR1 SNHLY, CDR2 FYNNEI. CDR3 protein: CASKEGYRGQETQYF. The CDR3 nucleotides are TGTGCCAGCAAGGAAGGGTACAGGGGACAGGAGACCCAGTACTTC.

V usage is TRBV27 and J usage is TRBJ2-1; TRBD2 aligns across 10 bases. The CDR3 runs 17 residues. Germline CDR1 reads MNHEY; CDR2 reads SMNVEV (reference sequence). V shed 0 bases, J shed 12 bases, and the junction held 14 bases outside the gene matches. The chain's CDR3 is CASSLSGSSGGFIRQFF. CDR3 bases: TGTGCCAGCAGTTTATCTGGGTCTAGCGGGGGATTCATTAGGCAGTTCTTC.

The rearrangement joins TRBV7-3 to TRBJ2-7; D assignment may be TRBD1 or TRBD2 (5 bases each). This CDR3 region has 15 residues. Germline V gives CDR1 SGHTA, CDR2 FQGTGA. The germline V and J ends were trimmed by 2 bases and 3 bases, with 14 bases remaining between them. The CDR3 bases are TGTGCCAGCAGCTTACGAGGGGATGCCAACTACGAGCAGTACTTC. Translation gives CASSLRGDANYEQYF.

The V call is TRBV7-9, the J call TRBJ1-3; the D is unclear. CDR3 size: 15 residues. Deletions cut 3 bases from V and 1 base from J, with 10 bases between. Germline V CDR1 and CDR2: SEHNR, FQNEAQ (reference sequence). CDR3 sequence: CASSLVSKSGNTIYF. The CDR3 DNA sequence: TGTGCCAGCAGCTTGGTCAGCAAATCTGGAAACACCATATATTTT.

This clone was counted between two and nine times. This CDR3 reads CSALDGYEQYF. As DNA, the CDR3 is TGCAGTGCTCTCGACGGCTACGAGCAGTACTTC. The chain uses TRBV20-1 and TRBJ2-7; no clear D. The V and J ends lost 5 bases and 3 bases respectively, with 8 bases between them. Per the germline V gene, CDR1 is DFQATT and CDR2 is SNEGSKA (reference sequence). The CDR3 has 11 residues.

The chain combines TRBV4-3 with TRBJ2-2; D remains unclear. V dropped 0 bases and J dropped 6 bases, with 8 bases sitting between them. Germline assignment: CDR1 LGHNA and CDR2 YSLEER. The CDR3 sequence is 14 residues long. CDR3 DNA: TGCGCCAGCAGCCAAGATCTCATAGCCGGGGAGCTGTTTTTT. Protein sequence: CASSQDLIAGELFF.

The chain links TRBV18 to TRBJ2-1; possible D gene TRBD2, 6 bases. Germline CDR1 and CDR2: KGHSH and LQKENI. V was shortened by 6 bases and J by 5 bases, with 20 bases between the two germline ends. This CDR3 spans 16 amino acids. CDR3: CASSPTLARKNNEQFF. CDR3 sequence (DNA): TGTGCCAGCTCGCCAACCCTAGCGCGAAAAAACAATGAGCAGTTCTTC. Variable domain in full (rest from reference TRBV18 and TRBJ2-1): NAGVMQNPRHLVRRRGQEARLRCSPMKGHSHVYWYRQLPEEGLKFMVYLQKENIIDESGMPKERFSAEFPKEGPSILRIQQVVRGDSAAYFCASSPTLARKNNEQFFGPGTRLTVL.

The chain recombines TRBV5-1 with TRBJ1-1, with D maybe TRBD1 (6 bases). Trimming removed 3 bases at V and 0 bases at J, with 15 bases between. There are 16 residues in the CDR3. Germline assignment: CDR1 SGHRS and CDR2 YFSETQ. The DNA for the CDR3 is TGCGCCAGCAGCTCCAACCCACAGGGTCTGAACACTGAAGCTTTCTTT. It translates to CASSSNPQGLNTEAFF.

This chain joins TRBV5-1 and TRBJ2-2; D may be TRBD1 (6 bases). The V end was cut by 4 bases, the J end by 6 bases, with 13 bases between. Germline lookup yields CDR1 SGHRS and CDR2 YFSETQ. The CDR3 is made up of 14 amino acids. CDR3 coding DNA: TGCGCCAGCAGCCCCTTACAGGGATCCGGGGAGCTGTTTTTT. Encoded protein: CASSPLQGSGELFF.

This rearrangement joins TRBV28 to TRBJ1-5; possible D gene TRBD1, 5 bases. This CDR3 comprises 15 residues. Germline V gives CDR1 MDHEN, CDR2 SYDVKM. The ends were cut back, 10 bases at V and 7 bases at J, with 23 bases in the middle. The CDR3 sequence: CATSGMGLLGQPQHF. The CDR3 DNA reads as TGTGCCACATCAGGGATGGGTCTTCTTGGGCAGCCCCAGCATTTT. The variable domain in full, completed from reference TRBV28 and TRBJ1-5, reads DVKVTQSSRYLVKRTGEKVFLECVQDMDHENMFWYRQDPGLGLRLIYFSYDVKMKEKGDIPEGYSVSREKKERFSLILESASTNQTSMYLCATSGMGLLGQPQHFGDGTRLSIL.

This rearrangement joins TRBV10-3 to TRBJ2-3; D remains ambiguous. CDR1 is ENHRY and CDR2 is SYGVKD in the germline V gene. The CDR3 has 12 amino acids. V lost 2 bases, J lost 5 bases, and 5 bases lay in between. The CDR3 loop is CAISEPEDTQYF. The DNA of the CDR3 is TGTGCCATCAGTGAGCCAGAAGATACGCAGTATTTT.